The present T cell receptor (beta chain) was sequenced within a study of cytomegalovirus exposure and HLA in healthy donors. Study background: When fewer than 400 donors were genotyped, about 81% of them were found to fall in the Caucasian-associated ancestry cluster. Regarding the study as a whole: In a later analysis, an Asian-associated ancestry cluster reportedly showed fewer N-insertions than the 666-donor mean. A cluster of highly shared sequence variants was likely a sequencing artifact.

With 5 bases clipped from V and 6 bases from J, the junction kept 16 bases outside the gene matches. Germline V CDR1 and CDR2: SEHNR, FQNEAQ (reference sequence). The CDR3 extends over 17 amino acids. Both 60 Vbeta primers and 13 Jbeta primers went into the PCR. The repertoire was sequenced with immunoSEQ multiplex PCR; TCRdb's copy has only in-frame clones and lacks some. The sample lists roughly 190,000 clones; approximately 80% were seen once. About this clone itself: Its target is not known.

The clonotype originates from a female donor in good health and CMV-seronegative. Sequences were obtained from PBMCs. V is TRBV7-9 and J is TRBJ2-7; 10 nucleotides line up with TRBD1. CDR3 amino acids: CASSPPSDRGFAGEQYF. CDR3 bases: TGTGCCAGCAGCCCCCCCTCGGACAGGGGGTTTGCTGGCGAGCAGTACTTC.